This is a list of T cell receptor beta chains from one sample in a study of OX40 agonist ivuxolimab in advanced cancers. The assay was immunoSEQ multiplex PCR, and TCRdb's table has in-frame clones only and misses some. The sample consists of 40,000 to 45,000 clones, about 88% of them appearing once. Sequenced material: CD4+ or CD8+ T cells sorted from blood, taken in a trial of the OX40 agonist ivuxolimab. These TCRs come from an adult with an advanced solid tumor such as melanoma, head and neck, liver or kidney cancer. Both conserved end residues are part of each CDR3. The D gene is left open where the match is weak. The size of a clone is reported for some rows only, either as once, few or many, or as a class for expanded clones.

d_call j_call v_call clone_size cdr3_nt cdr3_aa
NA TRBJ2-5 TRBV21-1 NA TGTGCCAGCAGCAAAGGTAGGGAGACCCAGTACTTC CASSKGRETQYF
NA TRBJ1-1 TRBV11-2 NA TGTGCCAGCAGCTTAGCCCGGACAGCAAACACTGAAGCTTTCTTT CASSLARTANTEAFF
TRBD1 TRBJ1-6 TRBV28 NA TGTGCCAGCAGACCGACCGGGACAGCTACCTCCCTCCACTTT CASRPTGTATSLHF
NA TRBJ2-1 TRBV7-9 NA TGTGCCAGCAGCTTAGCAGGGTCCTACAATGAGCAGTTCTTC CASSLAGSYNEQFF
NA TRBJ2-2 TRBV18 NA TGTGCCAGCTCAGTGGCAACCCTCGCCGGGGAGCTGTTTTTT CASSVATLAGELFF
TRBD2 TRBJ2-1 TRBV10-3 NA TGTGCCATACAAAGCGGGGATTCCTACAATGAGCAGTTCTTC CAIQSGDSYNEQFF
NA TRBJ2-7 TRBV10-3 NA TGTGCCATCAGTTCCGGTACGGCCTACGAGCAGTACTTC CAISSGTAYEQYF
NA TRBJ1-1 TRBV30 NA TGTGCCTGGAGTGTACGGGTTCAGAATCCTTTCTTT CAWSVRVQNPFF
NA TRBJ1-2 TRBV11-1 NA TGTGCCAGCAGCCCGCGGACGGAAAACTATGGCTACACCTTC CASSPRTENYGYTF
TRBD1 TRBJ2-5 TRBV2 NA TGTGCCAGCAGTGGGCAGGGGGCGGTCGGGGAGACCCAGTACTTC CASSGQGAVGETQYF
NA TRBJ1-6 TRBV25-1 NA TGTGCCAGCAGTGATGACGGGACATATTTGCGGGCCCTCCACTTT CASSDDGTYLRALHF
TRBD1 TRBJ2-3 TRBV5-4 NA TGTGCCAGCAGCCGTATCCCCGGGACAGTCACAGATACGCAGTATTTT CASSRIPGTVTDTQYF
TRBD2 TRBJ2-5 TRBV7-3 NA TGTGCCAGCAGCCATAGCGGGAGGGGAGAGACCCAGTACTTC CASSHSGRGETQYF
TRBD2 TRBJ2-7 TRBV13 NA TGTGCCAGCAGCCCTCGACTAGCGGGAGGCTACGAGCAGTACTTC CASSPRLAGGYEQYF
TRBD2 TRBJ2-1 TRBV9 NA TGTGCCAGCAGCCCCGGTGGTAGCGGGTTCTACAATGAGCAGTTCTTC CASSPGGSGFYNEQFF
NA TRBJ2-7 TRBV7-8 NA TGTGCCAGCAGCTTAGGAGTCTACGAGCAGTACTTC CASSLGVYEQYF
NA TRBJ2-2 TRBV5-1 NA TGCGCCAGCAGCTCCTTATCCCTTGCGGACACCGGGGAGCTGTTTTTT CASSSLSLADTGELFF
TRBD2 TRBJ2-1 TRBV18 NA TGTGCCAGCTCACTCCAGCGGGAGATCGCCTACAATGAGCAGTTCTTC CASSLQREIAYNEQFF
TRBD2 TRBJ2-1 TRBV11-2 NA TGTGCCAGCAGCCCGCGGAGACTAGCGAGAAACAATGAGCAGTTCTTC CASSPRRLARNNEQFF
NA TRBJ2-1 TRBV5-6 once TGTGCCAGCAGCTTGTTTTTGTGGGACCGAGGGTCCTACAATGAGCAGTTCTTC CASSLFLWDRGSYNEQFF
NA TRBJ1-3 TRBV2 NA TGTGCCAGCAGTCCCGAAGGGGGGCTAGGAAACACCATATATTTT CASSPEGGLGNTIYF
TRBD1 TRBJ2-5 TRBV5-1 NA TGCGCCAGCAGCTTGGGAGACAGGGGGCTGGAGACCCAGTACTTC CASSLGDRGLETQYF
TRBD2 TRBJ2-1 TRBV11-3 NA TGTGCCAGCAGCTCCCGACTAGCGGGAGGGTACAATGAGCAGTTCTTC CASSSRLAGGYNEQFF
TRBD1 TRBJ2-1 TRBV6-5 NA TGTGCCAGCAGTTCCAACAGGGGTCGGGAGCAGTTCTTC CASSSNRGREQFF
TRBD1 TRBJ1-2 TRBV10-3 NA TGTGCCATCAGTGACAGGGGGCATGGCTACACCTTC CAISDRGHGYTF
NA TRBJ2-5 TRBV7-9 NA TGTGCCATCTACGGGACTCCACGGGGGGAGACCCAGTACTTC CAIYGTPRGETQYF
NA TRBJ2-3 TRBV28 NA TGTGCCAGCAGTACTTTGAGCCTCCGCACAGATACGCAGTATTTT CASSTLSLRTDTQYF
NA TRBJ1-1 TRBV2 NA TGTGCCAGCAGTGAACTCACACGAGGGGACACTGAAGCTTTCTTT CASSELTRGDTEAFF
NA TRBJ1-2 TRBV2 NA TGTGCCAGCAGTGCTACCTCGGGGGTTATGGGGGGCTACACCTTC CASSATSGVMGGYTF
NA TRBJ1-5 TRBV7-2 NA TGTGCCAGCAGCTTAAGTCTGGCAGGGGCTCAGCCCCAGCATTTT CASSLSLAGAQPQHF
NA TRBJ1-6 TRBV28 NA TGTGCCAGCATGGATACAGGCAACTCACCCCTCCACTTT CASMDTGNSPLHF
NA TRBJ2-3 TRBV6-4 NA TGTGCCAGCCGGCCGGGACCCGAAGCAGATACGCAGTATTTT CASRPGPEADTQYF
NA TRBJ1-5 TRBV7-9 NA TGTGCCAGCAGCTTAGAGGTGGGGTTGAGAAATCAGCCCCAGCATTTT CASSLEVGLRNQPQHF
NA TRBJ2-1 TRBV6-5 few TGTGCCAGCAGGGGAGGCTACAATGAGCAGTTCTTC CASRGGYNEQFF
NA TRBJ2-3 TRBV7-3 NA TGTGCCAGCAGCTTAAGCGGCCCTAGGGCAGATACGCAGTATTTT CASSLSGPRADTQYF
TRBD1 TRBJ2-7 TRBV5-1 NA TGCGCCAGCAGCTTGGTTTCTGGGACAGCCACCTACGAGCAGTACTTC CASSLVSGTATYEQYF
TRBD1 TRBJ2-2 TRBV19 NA TGTGCCAGTAGAGACAGGGGCGACACCGGGGAGCTGTTTTTT CASRDRGDTGELFF
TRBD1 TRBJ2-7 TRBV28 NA TGTGCCAGCAGTCCCGGTTACCTCCCCGGGACAGGGGGAGTATGGGAGCAGTACTTC CASSPGYLPGTGGVWEQYF
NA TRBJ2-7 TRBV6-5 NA TGTGCCAGCAGTGACCCCGCAGGGAGCGAGCAGTACTTC CASSDPAGSEQYF
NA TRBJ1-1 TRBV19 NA TGTGCCAGTAGTATAGATTGGCCCCGTTTTGAAGCTTTCTTT CASSIDWPRFEAFF
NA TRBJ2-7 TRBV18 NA TGTGCCAGCTCACCCCTCGAGTCCTACGAGCAGTACTTC CASSPLESYEQYF
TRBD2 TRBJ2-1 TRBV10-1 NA TGCGCCAGCAGTGAGTTAACCCTAGCGGGAGATCATGAGCAGTTCTTC CASSELTLAGDHEQFF
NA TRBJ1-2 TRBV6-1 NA TGTGCCAGCAGTGAATTGGGCGGTTGGGATGGCTACACCTTC CASSELGGWDGYTF
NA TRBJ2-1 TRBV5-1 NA TGCGCCAGCAGCCGCGCCGTAGCGGCCAGAGGGGAAGGGAATGAGCAGTTCTTC CASSRAVAARGEGNEQFF
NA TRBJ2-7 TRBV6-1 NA TGTGCCAGCAGTGATTCCCCCGGGACATCAACCTACGAGCAGTACTTC CASSDSPGTSTYEQYF
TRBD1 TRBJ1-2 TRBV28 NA TGTGCCAGCAGAGGGGGCGCCGTCTATGGCTACACCTTC CASRGGAVYGYTF
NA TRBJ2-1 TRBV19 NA TGTGCCAGTAGTACTCGGGACACCAACTCCTACAATGAGCAGTTCTTC CASSTRDTNSYNEQFF
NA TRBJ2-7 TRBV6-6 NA TGTGCCAGCAGAGGGGTGGGGGGAACCTACGAGCAGTACTTC CASRGVGGTYEQYF
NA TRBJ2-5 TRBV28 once TGTGCCAGCAGCTGGGACTCAACACAAGAGACCCAGTACTTC CASSWDSTQETQYF
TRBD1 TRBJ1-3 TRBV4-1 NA TGCGCCAGCAGCCTACGACAGGGGAACTCTGGAAACACCATATATTTT CASSLRQGNSGNTIYF